The 6 T cell receptor beta chains below come from one sample, sequenced in a study of vaccination effects on CD4 cells after COVID-19. The table came from immunoSEQ multiplex PCR; TCRdb's copy has only in-frame clones and leaves some out. The table lists about 70,000 clones, roughly 80% of them singletons. These receptors' antigens are unknown. Antigen-specific CD4+ T cell clonotypes were called by their expansion after viral peptide-pool culture in ViraFEST. Cultured cells yielded isolated CD4+ T cells after 10 days. Nobody among the vaccine recipients had prior SARS-CoV-2 infection (nucleocapsid antibodies were negative). Sequencing used CD4+ T cells from PBMCs cultured with SARS-CoV-2 spike peptides, obtained before COVID-19 vaccination. The origin of the receptors is a human donor who received a COVID-19 vaccine.

Comments on this clone: Other DNA sequences in the same sample also yield this CDR3. This chain uses TRBV3-1 (or the pseudogene TRBV3-2) with TRBJ1-2, with D possibly TRBD1 on 5 matching bases. The CDR3 has 12 residues. V gave up 5 bases and J gave up 5 bases, with 9 bases separating them. Germline V gene data show CDR1 as LGHDT and CDR2 as YNNKEL (reference sequence). CDR3 nucleotides: TGTGCCAGCAGCGGGGGGGATTATGGCTACACCTTC. It codes for CASSGGDYGYTF.

V gene TRBV18 combines with J gene TRBJ2-2; 11 bases line up with TRBD2. The CDR3 has 19 amino acids. The J segment lost 1 base and the V segment lost 4 bases, leaving 11 bases of the junction unmatched. In germline, CDR1 is KGHSH, CDR2 LQKENI. The CDR3 bases are TGTGCCAGCTCACTTCCCGGGACTAGCGGTGTCAAGAACACCGGGGAGCTGTTTTTT. Protein sequence: CASSLPGTSGVKNTGELFF.

The rearrangement links TRBV2 to TRBJ2-7; 10 bases are shared with TRBD2. V shed 5 bases, J shed 2 bases, and the junction held 3 bases outside the gene matches. The germline V gene has CDR1 SNHLY and CDR2 FYNNEI. CDR3 size: 14 residues. As DNA, the CDR3 is TGTGCCAGCAGTATAGCGGGGGGACCCTACGAGCAGTACGTC. It is translated as CASSIAGGPYEQYV.

On this clone itself: Within the sample, other DNA sequences also encode this same CDR3. The CDR3 DNA is TGCGCCAGCAGCTTCGGAGGCAGGGACACTGAAGCTTTCTTT. This codes for CASSFGGRDTEAFF. The rearrangement joins TRBV5-1 to TRBJ1-1; D is possibly TRBD1 (5 bases). Germline CDR1 is SGHRS and CDR2 is YFSETQ. Trimming shortened V by 2 bases and J by 3 bases, and 11 bases separated the two germline ends. The CDR3 is 14 amino acids.

As to this clone: The same CDR3 can be traced to other DNA sequences in this sample. The chain's CDR3 is CASSELGGTGELFF. The CDR3 DNA reads as TGTGCCAGCAGTGAGTTGGGCGGCACCGGGGAGCTGTTTTTT. The rearrangement uses TRBV6-4 and TRBJ2-2, with D uncertain. CDR1 is MRHNA, CDR2 SNTAGT, per germline. The CDR3 runs 14 residues. Trimming removed 3 bases at V and 4 bases at J, with 9 bases between.

The chain carries TRBV5-1 and TRBJ2-1, with TRBD2 matching over 8 bases. This CDR3 comprises 15 residues. The ends lost 3 bases at V and 3 bases at J; junction bases unmatched: 5. Germline loops: CDR1 SGHRS, CDR2 YFSETQ. The CDR3 DNA reads as TGCGCCAGCAGCTGGGCGGGGGGAGACTACAATGAGCAGTTCTTC. This encodes CASSWAGGDYNEQFF.